The subject of this entry is one T cell receptor beta chain. Its specificity is not known. The sample is drawn from a study of T cells in localized non-small cell lung cancer. This table comes from immunoSEQ multiplex PCR, and its TCRdb copy is limited to in-frame clones, with some not included. The profile shows about 24,000 clones, 92% of them singletons. Losses at the gene ends were 0 bases for V and 6 bases for J; bases not matched to a gene: 7. The germline gives CDR1 LGHNA, CDR2 YSLEER. The CDR3 is 15 residues long. Broader study findings: Greater T cell density in blood accompanied longer overall survival.

Sequencing was performed on peripheral blood, taken before any cancer treatment. The chain links TRBV4-3 to TRBJ2-5; 7 nucleotides align to TRBD1. The clonotype comes from a man aged 35-75 years with stage III squamous cell lung carcinoma. CDR3 in DNA: TGCGCCAGCAGCCAAGATATAGGGGGCTTGAAGACCCAGTACTTC. The encoded protein is CASSQDIGGLKTQYF.